This TCR beta chain comes out of a study of T-cell memory formation after mild COVID-19. This clonotype was counted only a few times. Its antigen is unknown. Study observations and caveats: CM and EM subsets held most contracting CD4+ clones; EMRA held CD8+ ones. Whereas later expanders leaned CD4+, clones contracting day 15 to 85 showed a balanced CD4/CD8 makeup.

TCRdb independently ran MiXCR on the 5' RACE reads; one entry per CDR3 protein. The sample yields 550,000 to 600,000 distinct CDR3 sequences, around 15% seen once. Trimming took off 4 bases at V and 3 bases at J, with 11 bases between the two ends. The CDR3 has 15 residues. Germline values: CDR1 SGHRS, CDR2 YFSETQ. The source material was PBMCs or a T cell subset sorted from them (not recorded which). V usage is TRBV5-1 and J usage is TRBJ1-6; a possible D gene is TRBD1 (6 bases). This TCR was sampled from an adult woman who had mild COVID-19 (a few samples of this study predate the infection). Cell type and time point are not known. Here the CDR3 reads CASSPQGYYNSPLHF. The CDR3 coding sequence is TGCGCCAGCAGCCCTCAGGGGTACTATAATTCACCCCTCCACTTT.